This TCR beta chain appears in the sequencing data of a study of cytomegalovirus exposure and HLA in healthy donors. Turning to the study itself: Out of 398 genotyped donors, 81% belonged to the Caucasian-associated ancestry cluster.

Study-wide points: Generally TCR sequences proved uncommon, though certain public TCRs appeared in numerous donors. Confirmation in vitro established that three CMV-associated chains were specific for CMV antigens.

Both 60 Vbeta primers and 13 Jbeta primers went into the PCR. TCRdb's copy holds only in-frame clones and misses some; the assay was immunoSEQ multiplex PCR. Here the sample spans approximately 120,000 clones, around 85% being singletons. To note about this clone: As yet, its antigen is unknown.

Trimming stripped 3 bases from V and 6 bases from J, with 18 bases between. The CDR3 spans 16 residues. Germline loops: CDR1 MGHDK, CDR2 SYGVNS. This clonotype originated in a man younger than 35 in good health and CMV-seropositive. The chain couples TRBV25-1 to TRBJ2-1; TRBD2 might be the D (6 bases). Input material: PBMCs. CDR3 bases: TGTGCCAGCAGTGAGCGGGACGGGCTACGAGGCAATGAGCAGTTCTTC. Translated, it gives CASSERDGLRGNEQFF. Full variable domain (rest looked up from reference TRBV25-1 and TRBJ2-1): EADIYQTPRYLVIGTGKKITLECSQTMGHDKMYWYQQDPGMELHLIHYSYGVNSTEKGDLSSESTVSRIRTEHFPLTLESARPSHTSQYLCASSERDGLRGNEQFFGPGTRLTVL.